The 17 T cell receptor beta chains listed next were all sequenced from one sample in a study of blood T cells in healthy people across ages (dated by TCRdb to about 2015). Library preparation used 5' RACE. Sequencing took place on an Illumina HiSeq 2500. A second about 7 to 12 cycle PCR used a sample-barcoded 5' primer and a J-beta primer mix. TCRdb reprocessing: public reads trimmed at Q25 with fastp, clones called with MiXCR, in-frame beta chains kept. Identical CDR3 proteins give one entry, which carries the most common genes and DNA. This sample is represented by fewer than 1 million distinct CDR3 sequences; around 43% of them were singletons. 15% to 25% of the sample rests with the top ten. Sequenced input: blood. These receptors were collected from a man aged 60 to 75 in good health.

To note about this clonotype: A read error may account for a junction end that differs from germline. The chain couples TRBV11-1 to TRBJ2-3; perhaps TRBD2 as D (5 bases). The CDR3 runs 15 residues. The germline CDR1 and CDR2 sequences are SGHAT and FQDESV (reference sequence). CDR3 region: CAGSLGGDRTDTQYF. The CDR3 region has the DNA TGTGCCGGCAGCTTAGGAGGTGATCGCACAGATACGCAGTATTTT.

This clonotype has a handful of counts. This chain uses TRBV12-3 or TRBV12-4 with TRBJ2-1; TRBD2 matches at 12 bases. The CDR3 totals 16 residues. Losses at the gene ends were 3 bases for V and 5 bases for J; bases not matched to a gene: 5. The CDR3 reads CASSFGLAGGDNEQFF. The DNA of the CDR3 is TGTGCCAGCAGTTTCGGTCTAGCGGGGGGGGACAATGAGCAGTTCTTC.

The chain is built from TRBV20-1 and TRBJ2-7, with a weak D call TRBD1 (5 bases). The CDR3 has 13 residues. Germline V gene lookup returns CDR1 DFQATT and CDR2 SNEGSKA (reference sequence). Between the trimmed V and J ends, which lost 1 base and 4 bases, there was a span of 11 bases. The CDR3 here is CSARGPQGYEQYF. The CDR3 DNA sequence: TGCAGTGCTAGAGGGCCCCAGGGATACGAGCAGTACTTC.

The rearrangement links TRBV5-1 to TRBJ1-2; TRBD1 is a possible D gene (6 bases). The germline CDR1 and CDR2 sequences are SGHRS and YFSETQ. The CDR3 is made up of 16 amino acids. The V end lost 3 bases, the J end lost 0 bases, and 15 bases lay between the germline ends. CDR3 sequence reads: CASSSSQGTSNYGYTF. In nucleotides, the CDR3 is TGCGCCAGCAGCTCCTCACAGGGCACCTCTAACTATGGCTACACCTTC. The entire variable domain, with the rest obtained from reference TRBV5-1 and TRBJ1-2, is as follows: KAGVTQTPRYLIKTRGQQVTLSCSPISGHRSVSWYQQTPGQGLQFLFEYFSETQRNKGNFPGRFSGRQFSNSRSEMNVSTLELGDSALYLCASSSSQGTSNYGYTFGSGTRLTVV.

This clonotype came up a few times. The chain recombines TRBV15 with TRBJ2-5; 10 positions agree with TRBD1. CDR3 size: 15 residues. V lost 3 bases and J lost 4; bases outside the gene matches: 5. Germline V lookup: CDR1 LNHNV, CDR2 YYDKDF (reference sequence). CDR3 region: CATSSETGGTETQYF. DNA of the CDR3: TGTGCCACCAGCAGCGAGACAGGGGGCACAGAGACCCAGTACTTC.

This chain uses TRBV20-1 with TRBJ1-5, with D perhaps TRBD1 (5 bases). CDR1 and CDR2 from the germline V gene are DFQATT and SNEGSKA (reference sequence). Trimming left V 2 bases short and J 3 bases short, with 14 bases between. The CDR3 is made up of 15 amino acids. CDR3 bases: TGCAGTGCTAGAACCCCGGGACTGCCCAATCAGCCCCAGCATTTT. This translates into CSARTPGLPNQPQHF.

The chain recombines TRBV5-1 with TRBJ2-1, with 11 bases fitting TRBD2. The germline V gene encodes CDR1 SGHRS and CDR2 YFSETQ. V was clipped by 4 bases and J by 9 bases; unmatched bases: 9. The CDR3 loop spans 15 amino acids. The CDR3 loop is CASSPGLAGRSEQFF. CDR3 nucleotides: TGCGCCAGCAGCCCCGGACTAGCGGGTAGGAGTGAGCAGTTCTTC.

V and J are TRBV24-1 and TRBJ1-2; the D is unclear. The CDR3 sequence is 18 residues long. With 3 bases removed from V and 7 bases from J, the gap between germline ends came to 26 bases. Germline CDR1 and CDR2: KGHDR and SFDVKD. CDR3 DNA: TGTGCCACCAGTGATGGGCCGGAGATCGGATCGATCTATAGTGGCTACACCTTC. Translated, it gives CATSDGPEIGSIYSGYTF.

J is TRBJ2-6 and V is TRBV9; TRBD2 is a possible D gene (7 bases). V was trimmed by 6 bases and J by 0 bases, leaving 16 bases between them. The CDR3 sequence is 17 residues long. Per the germline V gene, CDR1 is SGDLS and CDR2 is YYNGEE. CDR3: CASTMMGGLSGANVLTF. In nucleotides, the CDR3 is TGTGCCAGCACCATGATGGGGGGGCTCTCTGGGGCCAACGTCCTGACTTTC.

This clonotype was seen a few times. This chain links TRBV5-1 with TRBJ1-2; D is perhaps TRBD1 (5 bases). This CDR3 is built from 13 residues. Germline CDR1 reads SGHRS; CDR2 reads YFSETQ. Trimming removed 7 bases from V and 2 bases from J, with 12 bases in between. In DNA form, the CDR3 reads TGCGCCAGCGGAGGGACTTCGAACTATGGCTACACCTTC. Residues: CASGGTSNYGYTF.

The chain has TRBV15 and TRBJ1-2; no reliable D call. V gave up 0 bases and J gave up 7 bases, with 12 bases separating them. CDR1 and CDR2 (germline): LNHNV, YYDKDF (reference sequence). CDR3 length: 14 residues. The DNA of the CDR3 is TGTGCCACCAGCAGAGATCCGAGGGCTTCTGGCTACACCTTC. Protein sequence: CATSRDPRASGYTF.

V is TRBV7-6 and J is TRBJ2-7, with D tentatively TRBD2 (5 bases). Germline V gene lookup returns CDR1 SGHVS and CDR2 FNYEAQ. The CDR3 length is 12 residues. The germline V and J ends were trimmed by 2 bases and 10 bases, with 12 bases remaining between them. The CDR3 nucleotides are TGTGCCAGCAGCTTACCCGGGGAAGCCCAGTACTTC. Residues: CASSLPGEAQYF.

The chain carries TRBV7-2 and TRBJ2-1; 8 bases are a match to TRBD1. Germline V gene lookup returns CDR1 SGHTA and CDR2 FQGNSA. The length of the CDR3 is 15 residues. The trim removed 7 bases at V and 2 bases at J, leaving 7 bases unmatched. DNA of the CDR3: TGTGCCAGCATCGACAGGGGTGGTCCCTACAATGAGCAGTTCTTC. This encodes CASIDRGGPYNEQFF.

The chain combines TRBV6-2 or TRBV6-3 with TRBJ2-1; 9 nucleotides match TRBD2. J gave up 10 bases and V 6 bases, and 19 bases lay outside the gene matches. The CDR3 runs to 17 residues. Germline loops: CDR1 MNHEY, CDR2 SVGEGT. The CDR3 sequence is CASSRPRVAGAAYEQFF. The CDR3 nucleotides read TGTGCCAGCAGCCGCCCGAGGGTAGCGGGGGCCGCCTACGAGCAGTTCTTC.

This clonotype was observed a handful of times. The V gene is TRBV4-3, the J gene TRBJ2-3; 8 bases align to TRBD1. This CDR3 comprises 17 residues. Germline CDR1 reads LGHNA; CDR2 reads YSLEER. V dropped 3 bases and J dropped 3; count of bases not matched to a gene: 11. In DNA form, the CDR3 reads TGCGCCAGCAGCCAGAACCCACGACAGGGGACAACAGATACGCAGTATTTT. The encoded protein is CASSQNPRQGTTDTQYF.

As to this clonotype: At one end, the junction sequence differs from germline, possibly due to a read error. The chain carries TRBV7-9 and TRBJ1-5; D remains unclear. The germline CDR1 and CDR2 sequences are SEHNR and FQNEAQ (reference sequence). This CDR3 region has 14 residues. CDR3 sequence: CTSSLSYSNQPQHF. CDR3 coding DNA: TGTACCAGCAGCTTAAGCTATAGCAATCAGCCCCAGCATTTT.

This clonotype was counted between two and nine times. CDR3 bases: TGTGCCAGCAGCGTATCGGACAGGGCGTCGAAGTTCTTC. Its protein product is CASSVSDRASKFF. V is TRBV9 and J is TRBJ2-1; TRBD1 matches 8 bases. CDR3 length: 13 amino acids. Per germline, CDR1 SGDLS and CDR2 YYNGEE. V lost 1 base, J lost 14 bases, and 8 bases stayed unmatched.